These 23 T cell receptor beta chains originate from one sample sequenced in a study of early T cells in non-severe SARS-CoV-2 infection. TCRdb called the 5' RACE reads again in MiXCR, with one record for every CDR3 protein. The data contain 85,000 to 100,000 distinct CDR3 sequences, around 14% of them seen just once; the ten biggest clones take up about 2%. The sequencing sample was made of whole blood. These receptor sequences come from an adult who was a healthcare worker with PCR-confirmed SARS-CoV-2 infection or an uninfected control (not recorded which).

The chain combines TRBV7-3 with TRBJ2-1; 12 bases map to TRBD2. Trimming removed 5 bases from V and 4 bases from J; junction bases left unmatched: 3. Germline lookup yields CDR1 SGHTA and CDR2 FQGTGA. The CDR3 length is 15 residues. The chain's CDR3 is CASSRTSGGYNEQFF. The CDR3 DNA is TGTGCCAGCAGCCGTACTAGCGGGGGGTACAATGAGCAGTTCTTC. Filled out from reference TRBV7-3 and TRBJ2-1, the complete variable domain reads GAGVSQTPSNKVTEKGKYVELRCDPISGHTALYWYRQSLGQGPEFLIYFQGTGAADDSGLPNDRFFAVRPEGSVSTLKIQRTERGDSAVYLCASSRTSGGYNEQFFGPGTRLTVL.

This clonotype was recorded at least ten times. The V and J genes are TRBV6-6 and TRBJ1-4; D is undetermined. Trimming removed 0 bases at V and 0 bases at J, with 14 bases between. Per the germline V gene, CDR1 is MNHNY and CDR2 is SVGAGI (reference sequence). This CDR3 is 18 amino acids long. DNA of the CDR3: TGTGCCAGCAGTTACTCGATTCCAGGTCGATCAACTAATGAAAAACTGTTTTTT. This sequence encodes CASSYSIPGRSTNEKLFF.

The chain uses TRBV29-1 and TRBJ2-1; TRBD1 matches at 7 bases. CDR1 is SQVTM and CDR2 is ANQGSEA in the germline V gene. V gave up 6 bases and J gave up 8 bases; unmatched junction bases: 4. This CDR3 spans 11 amino acids. The CDR3 region has the DNA TGCAGCGTGGCAACAGGGGATGAGCAGTTCTTC. Translation gives CSVATGDEQFF.

The V gene is TRBV29-1, the J gene TRBJ2-7; 8 bases are a match to TRBD2. The V gene's germline CDR1 is SQVTM and CDR2 ANQGSEA. The CDR3 runs 13 residues. The ends lost 7 bases at V and 0 bases at J; junction bases unmatched: 5. CDR3 DNA: TGCAGCGCCCAACTAGCGGACTCCTACGAGCAGTACTTC. Protein sequence: CSAQLADSYEQYF.

This clonotype was counted only a few times. This chain links TRBV20-1 with TRBJ2-7, with D unresolved. This CDR3 spans 15 amino acids. The V and J ends lost 4 bases and 5 bases respectively, with 21 bases between them. Germline loops: CDR1 DFQATT, CDR2 SNEGSKA (reference sequence). CDR3 coding DNA: TGCAGTGCTACAAAACCGGGCCTCAACCCCAACGAGCAGTACTTC. It yields the protein CSATKPGLNPNEQYF.

This clonotype occurred many times. In DNA, the CDR3 is TGTGCCAGCAGCCATGAAGGGAGGCGAGCTTTCTTT. Amino acid sequence: CASSHEGRRAFF. This chain joins TRBV5-8 and TRBJ1-1; D gene unclear. The V gene lost 4 bases and the J gene lost 10 bases, with 14 bases spanning the gap. The CDR3 extends over 12 amino acids. Germline CDR1 and CDR2: SGHTS and YDEGEE.

This clonotype was found a few times. The gene calls are TRBV2 and TRBJ2-7; D tentatively fits TRBD1 or TRBD2 (5 bases each). The CDR3 is 13 residues long. CDR1 SNHLY and CDR2 FYNNEI come from the germline V gene. V was trimmed by 9 bases and J by 1 base, leaving 13 bases between them. The CDR3 loop reads CASHGAGSYEQYF. The CDR3 bases are TGTGCCAGTCACGGGGCAGGGTCCTACGAGCAGTACTTC. Based on the CDR3 plus reference TRBV2 and TRBJ2-7, the full variable domain is EPEVTQTPSHQVTQMGQEVILRCVPISNHLYFYWYRQILGQKVEFLVSFYNNEISEKSEIFDDQFSVERPDGSNFTLKIRSTKLEDSAMYFCASHGAGSYEQYFGPGTRLTVT.

This clonotype was observed many times. The V call is TRBV2, the J call TRBJ2-2; D is possibly TRBD1 (6 bases). Germline CDR1 SNHLY, CDR2 FYNNEI. Trimming pared 4 bases from V and 2 bases from J, leaving 8 bases between. The CDR3 length is 14 residues. The CDR3 is CASSGDTNTGELFF. In DNA, the CDR3 is TGTGCCAGCAGTGGGGACACCAACACCGGGGAGCTGTTTTTT.

This rearrangement joins TRBV14 to TRBJ2-2; 7 bases match TRBD1. Looked up from germline, CDR1 is SGHDN and CDR2 is FVKESK. With 4 bases clipped from V and 6 bases from J, the junction kept 11 bases outside the gene matches. The CDR3 extends over 16 amino acids. DNA of the CDR3: TGTGCCAGCAGCCGGAGACAGGGCCTAGGGGCCGGGGAGCTGTTTTTT. Amino acid sequence: CASSRRQGLGAGELFF.

V is TRBV28 and J is TRBJ2-3, with 9 nucleotides matching TRBD2. Germline V gene data show CDR1 as MDHEN and CDR2 as SYDVKM. V gave up 8 bases and J gave up 5 bases; unmatched junction bases: 14. The CDR3 is made up of 16 amino acids. The CDR3 loop reads CASSGGERGARDTQYF. The CDR3 nucleotides read TGTGCCAGCTCGGGAGGCGAGCGGGGGGCCAGAGATACGCAGTATTTT.

This clonotype was counted a few times. The CDR3 DNA is TGTGCCAGCTTCCCTGGACAGGGGGCCCCTGAAGCTTTCTTT. Translation: CASFPGQGAPEAFF. The chain combines TRBV2 with TRBJ1-1; 11 nucleotides align to TRBD1. This CDR3 comprises 14 residues. Germline assignment: CDR1 SNHLY and CDR2 FYNNEI. Losses at the gene ends were 8 bases for V and 6 bases for J; bases not matched to a gene: 8. Using reference TRBV2 and TRBJ1-1 for the parts outside the CDR3, the full variable domain is EPEVTQTPSHQVTQMGQEVILRCVPISNHLYFYWYRQILGQKVEFLVSFYNNEISEKSEIFDDQFSVERPDGSNFTLKIRSTKLEDSAMYFCASFPGQGAPEAFFGQGTRLTVV.

This clonotype was detected ten times or more. CDR3 protein: CASSQQITDTQYF. DNA of the CDR3: TGCGCCAGCAGCCAGCAGATCACAGATACGCAGTATTTT. The chain links TRBV4-1 to TRBJ2-3, with D hard to call. The germline CDR1 and CDR2 sequences are MGHRA and YSYEKL. This CDR3 has 13 amino acids. V was clipped by 3 bases and J by 2 bases, with 6 bases between them.

This clonotype was recorded at least ten times. The J gene is TRBJ1-2, the V gene TRBV28; TRBD1 is a possible D gene (6 bases). Germline V CDR1 and CDR2: MDHEN, SYDVKM. This CDR3 is 13 amino acids long. Trimming took off 5 bases at V and 8 bases at J, with 15 bases between the two ends. The CDR3 is CASSVTGSGGYTF. DNA for the CDR3: TGTGCCAGCAGTGTTACAGGGTCTGGAGGCTACACCTTC.

The chain has TRBV5-4 and TRBJ2-7; 8 nucleotides align to TRBD1. The junction had 9 bases not matched to a gene; V was cut back by 4 bases and J by 0 bases. CDR1 is SGHNT and CDR2 is YYREEE in the germline V gene (reference sequence). The CDR3 covers 16 residues. CDR3 in amino acids: CASSPTTGVNSYEQYF. The CDR3 nucleotides are TGTGCCAGCAGCCCAACGACAGGGGTCAACTCCTACGAGCAGTACTTC.

This clonotype was seen at least ten times. The chain employs TRBV7-4 and TRBJ1-4; tentative D call: TRBD1 (5 bases). Trimming took off 5 bases at V and 5 bases at J, with 24 bases between the two ends. This CDR3 is built from 18 residues. CDR1 SGHVT and CDR2 SQSDAQ come from the germline V gene. For the CDR3, the DNA is TGTGCCAGCAGCCACCGAGGACTTCCCTCGGGGCTAAATGAAAAACTGTTTTTT. It codes for CASSHRGLPSGLNEKLFF.

This clonotype was detected ten times or more. The rearrangement uses TRBV29-1 and TRBJ2-3, with 7 bases identical to TRBD1. CDR1 and CDR2 (germline): SQVTM, ANQGSEA. There are 14 residues in the CDR3. Trimming took 6 bases from V and 4 from J; bases not matched to a gene: 10. The DNA of the CDR3 is TGCAGCGTCGTGACAGGGTGGAGACCAGATACGCAGTATTTT. Its translation: CSVVTGWRPDTQYF.

The rearrangement links TRBV18 to TRBJ1-5; D remains ambiguous. With 5 bases removed from V and 0 bases from J, the gap between germline ends came to 17 bases. The CDR3 covers 17 residues. CDR1 KGHSH and CDR2 LQKENI come from the germline V gene. CDR3 sequence reads: CASSSAPAAYSNQPQHF. CDR3 bases: TGTGCCAGCTCATCAGCGCCAGCCGCCTATAGCAATCAGCCCCAGCATTTT.

This rearrangement joins TRBV5-1 to TRBJ1-1, with D possibly matching TRBD1 (6 bases). The germline V gene has CDR1 SGHRS and CDR2 YFSETQ. The length of the CDR3 is 14 residues. Trimming cost V 4 bases and J 3 bases, with 13 bases left between them. The CDR3 DNA is TGCGCCAGCAGCCCCGGGACACGCTACACTGAAGCTTTCTTT. Translated: CASSPGTRYTEAFF.

The chain has TRBV6-6 and TRBJ2-6; D not certain. V gave up 2 bases and J gave up 0 bases, with 5 bases separating them. CDR1 is MNHNY, CDR2 SVGAGI, per germline (reference sequence). CDR3 length equals 15 residues. As DNA, the CDR3 is TGTGCCAGCAGTTACAGTGACTCTGGGGCCAACGTCCTGACTTTC. Its protein product is CASSYSDSGANVLTF.

This clonotype has just a few counts. The chain links TRBV5-1 to TRBJ2-1, with 10 bases matching TRBD2. The ends lost 4 bases at V and 6 bases at J; junction bases unmatched: 4. This CDR3 is 14 amino acids long. Per the germline V gene, CDR1 is SGHRS and CDR2 is YFSETQ. The CDR3 loop is CASSLAGATNEQFF. The CDR3 nucleotides are TGCGCCAGCAGCCTAGCGGGGGCCACCAATGAGCAGTTCTTC.

At least ten counts were recorded for this clonotype. The CDR3 reads CASSDRGANTGELFF. The CDR3 DNA reads TGCGCCAGCAGCGACAGGGGAGCGAACACCGGGGAGCTGTTTTTT. The chain has TRBV5-1 and TRBJ2-2; 8 bases agree with TRBD1. This CDR3 contains 15 residues. V dropped 4 bases and J dropped 0; count of bases not matched to a gene: 2. Germline CDR1 and CDR2: SGHRS and YFSETQ.

This clonotype has at least ten counts. The chain links TRBV27 to TRBJ2-3; 7 nucleotides align to TRBD2. Germline lookup yields CDR1 MNHEY and CDR2 SMNVEV (reference sequence). The V gene end was trimmed by 2 bases and the J gene end by 2 bases; junction bases not matched to a gene: 13. The CDR3 sequence is 18 residues long. CDR3 nucleotides: TGTGCCAGCAGTTTAAGTTTTGGTTGGCGGGGGACCACAGATACGCAGTATTTT. It is translated as CASSLSFGWRGTTDTQYF.

This clonotype came up many times. The V and J genes are TRBV6-2 or TRBV6-3 and TRBJ1-2; 9 nucleotides agree with TRBD1. The V gene's germline CDR1 is MNHEY and CDR2 SVGEGT. The CDR3 runs 13 residues. Losses at the gene ends were 8 bases for V and 5 bases for J; bases not matched to a gene: 6. The CDR3 nucleotides read TGTGCCAGCGCGAAAGGACAGGGGTATGGCTACACCTTC. Protein product: CASAKGQGYGYTF.